This TCR beta chain is drawn from a study of blood T cells in healthy people across ages. Study-level points and caveats: Considered underestimates were the diversity estimates obtained from one million T cells. Higher diversity, along with more naive CD4+ cells, distinguished long-lived donors from aged donors.

Caucasian, healthy and from Russia, the donors were aged between 6 and 90. The amount of total RNA extracted per sample was at least 5.5 micrograms. The second PCR ran 7 to 11 cycles with a sample-barcoded 5' primer and J-beta primers. Each CDR3 protein gets one entry after TCRdb re-called the 5' RACE reads with MiXCR. The sample records approximately 800,000 distinct CDR3 sequences, approximately 35% being singletons. The V and J ends lost 2 bases and 4 bases respectively, with 14 bases between them. The CDR3 length is 15 residues. This clonotype has ten or more counts. Its antigen is not known. The sequenced material came from blood. The V and J genes are TRBV12-3 or TRBV12-4 and TRBJ1-2, with TRBD1 as a possible D gene (5 bases). This sequence originates from a man between 18 and 35 years old in good health. This chain's CDR3 is CASSLSETVPYGYTF. The CDR3 nucleotides are TGTGCCAGCAGTTTAAGTGAGACAGTGCCCTATGGCTACACCTTC.